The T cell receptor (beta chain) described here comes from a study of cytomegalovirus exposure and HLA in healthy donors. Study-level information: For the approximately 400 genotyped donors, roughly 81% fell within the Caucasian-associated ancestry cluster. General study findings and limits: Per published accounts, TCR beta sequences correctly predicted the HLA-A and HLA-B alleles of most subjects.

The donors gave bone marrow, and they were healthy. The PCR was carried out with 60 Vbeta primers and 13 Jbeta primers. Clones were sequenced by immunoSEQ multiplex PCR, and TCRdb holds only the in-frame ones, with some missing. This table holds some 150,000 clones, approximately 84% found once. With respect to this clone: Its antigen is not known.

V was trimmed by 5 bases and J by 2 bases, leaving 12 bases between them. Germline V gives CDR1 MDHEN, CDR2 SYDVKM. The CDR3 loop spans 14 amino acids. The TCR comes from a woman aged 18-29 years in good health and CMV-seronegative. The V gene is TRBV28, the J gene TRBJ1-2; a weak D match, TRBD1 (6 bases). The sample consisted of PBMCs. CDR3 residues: CASSTDRINYGYTF. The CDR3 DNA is TGTGCCAGCAGTACCGACAGGATAAACTATGGCTACACCTTC.